This entry lists 19 T cell receptor beta chains sequenced from one sample in a study of siplizumab effects on memory and regulatory T cells. Only in-frame clones appear in the TCRdb table, and some are missing; sequencing was by immunoSEQ multiplex PCR. Here the sample spans under 140,000 clones, about nine tenths being singletons. Sequenced input: CD4+ T cells sorted from blood. The receptors here all came from a human donor in good health.

V and J are TRBV5-1 and TRBJ1-2; 9 positions match TRBD1. The CDR3 runs to 13 residues. The J segment lost 3 bases and the V segment lost 9 bases, leaving 6 bases of the junction unmatched. From germline, CDR1 is SGHRS and CDR2 YFSETQ. CDR3 in DNA: TGCGCCACCCGACAGGGGGACGACTATGGCTACACCTTC. The encoded protein is CATRQGDDYGYTF.

This clone was detected only a few times. This chain connects TRBV5-1 to TRBJ1-1; TRBD1 aligns across 8 bases. Per the germline V gene, CDR1 is SGHRS and CDR2 is YFSETQ. With 4 bases clipped from V and 0 bases from J, the junction kept 14 bases outside the gene matches. The CDR3 extends over 18 amino acids. CDR3 nucleotide sequence: TGCGCCAGCAGCCCTCGGACAGGGAGGAACGCAATGAACACTGAAGCTTTCTTT. Its translation: CASSPRTGRNAMNTEAFF.

The V call is TRBV11-2, the J call TRBJ1-2, with D unresolved. This CDR3 is built from 13 residues. CDR1 SGHAT and CDR2 FQNNGV come from the germline V gene. V lost 0 bases to trimming and J lost 8 bases, with 10 bases between them. The CDR3 loop is CASSLERVRGYTF. DNA of the CDR3: TGTGCCAGCAGCTTAGAAAGGGTGAGAGGCTACACCTTC.

The CDR3 DNA reads TGTGCCAGCAGCTTAGCGGGGGCCTACACAGATACGCAGTATTTT. This encodes CASSLAGAYTDTQYF. The chain carries TRBV5-4 and TRBJ2-3, with TRBD2 matching 8 bases. The junction had 4 bases not matched to a gene; V was cut back by 2 bases and J by 2 bases. Germline CDR1 and CDR2: SGHNT and YYREEE (reference sequence). The CDR3 loop spans 15 amino acids.

This chain connects TRBV7-3 to TRBJ2-2; weak D call: TRBD2 (6 bases). CDR1 SGHTA and CDR2 FQGTGA come from the germline V gene. The V and J ends lost 5 bases and 0 bases respectively, with 13 bases between them. This CDR3 comprises 16 residues. This CDR3 is CASSTIPGANTGELFF. The CDR3 nucleotides are TGTGCCAGCAGCACAATCCCGGGGGCGAACACCGGGGAGCTGTTTTTT.

This rearrangement joins TRBV6-5 to TRBJ2-7; 7 bases match TRBD1. V shed 8 bases and J 4 bases; nucleotides not matched to a gene: 11. CDR1 and CDR2 (germline): MNHEY, SVGAGI. This CDR3 is built from 14 residues. Here the CDR3 DNA reads TGTGCCAGCTACAGGGACAGCAACTTATACGAGCAGTACTTC. As protein: CASYRDSNLYEQYF.

J is TRBJ2-5 and V is TRBV6-1; D not certain. CDR3 length equals 12 residues. Germline V gene data show CDR1 as MNHNS and CDR2 as SASEGT. V shed 6 bases and J shed 3 bases, with 8 bases lying between them. The CDR3 region is CASSRWKETQYF. The DNA of the CDR3 is TGTGCCAGCAGCCGTTGGAAAGAGACCCAGTACTTC.

The chain has TRBV5-4 and TRBJ2-7; D ambiguous. Trimming removed 1 base at V and 3 bases at J, with 20 bases between. The CDR3 runs to 17 residues. Germline CDR1 reads SGHNT; CDR2 reads YYREEE (reference sequence). This CDR3 reads CASSLRSGALTFYEQYF. In nucleotides, the CDR3 is TGTGCCAGCAGCTTGAGATCAGGCGCCCTAACGTTCTACGAGCAGTACTTC.

This rearrangement joins TRBV2 to TRBJ1-5, with 11 bases fitting TRBD1. The CDR3 is made up of 15 amino acids. The germline gives CDR1 SNHLY, CDR2 FYNNEI. Unmatched junction bases numbered 4, after V lost 7 bases and J lost 2 bases. Written as DNA, the CDR3 is TGTGCCAGCACCGGGACAGGGGGGGGCAATCAGCCCCAGCATTTT. Translated: CASTGTGGGNQPQHF.

The V and J genes are TRBV13 and TRBJ2-7; 7 bases match TRBD2. This CDR3 region has 15 residues. Per germline, CDR1 PRHDT and CDR2 FYEKMQ (reference sequence). J lost 2 bases, V lost 1 base, and 5 bases had no gene match. This CDR3 is CASSLAGGSPYEQYF. The CDR3 coding sequence is TGTGCCAGCAGCTTAGCGGGGGGTAGTCCCTACGAGCAGTACTTC.

The chain is built from TRBV11-1 and TRBJ1-1; TRBD1 is a possible D gene (6 bases). Trimming cost V 1 base and J 2 bases, with 20 bases left between them. The CDR3 spans 18 residues. Germline V lookup: CDR1 SGHAT, CDR2 FQDESV (reference sequence). Here the CDR3 DNA reads TGTGCCAGCAGCTTAGGCCCGCACCAAGGACAGATAAACACTGAAGCTTTCTTT. Translation: CASSLGPHQGQINTEAFF.

The rearrangement uses TRBV5-1 and TRBJ2-3, with no clear D. The CDR3 is made up of 16 amino acids. The germline gives CDR1 SGHRS, CDR2 YFSETQ. Trimming removed 0 bases at V and 0 bases at J, with 11 bases between. The CDR3 is CASSLEIRGSTDTQYF. The CDR3 DNA is TGCGCCAGCAGCTTGGAGATTCGCGGAAGCACAGATACGCAGTATTTT.

The rearrangement joins TRBV19 to TRBJ2-7; 8 bases map to TRBD1. J was trimmed by 3 bases and V by 3 bases; bases with no gene match: 7. Germline V gene lookup returns CDR1 LNHDA and CDR2 SQIVND (reference sequence). This CDR3 has 15 amino acids. The DNA of the CDR3 is TGTGCCAGTAGTATGGACAGGGAAGGGAGCTACGAGCAGTACTTC. Residues: CASSMDREGSYEQYF. The complete variable domain, with remaining parts taken from reference TRBV19 and TRBJ2-7, reads DGGITQSPKYLFRKEGQNVTLSCEQNLNHDAMYWYRQDPGQGLRLIYYSQIVNDFQKGDIAEGYSVSREKKESFPLTVTSAQKNPTAFYLCASSMDREGSYEQYFGPGTRLTVT.

This sequence joins TRBV28 and TRBJ2-3; 7 bases align to TRBD2. Losses at the gene ends were 8 bases for V and 3 bases for J; bases not matched to a gene: 8. CDR1 MDHEN and CDR2 SYDVKM come from the germline V gene. This CDR3 region has 14 residues. The CDR3 DNA reads as TGTGCCAGCTACCCCGGGGGGAGAACAGATACGCAGTATTTT. It codes for CASYPGGRTDTQYF. Supplemented by reference TRBV28 and TRBJ2-3, the full variable domain reads DVKVTQSSRYLVKRTGEKVFLECVQDMDHENMFWYRQDPGLGLRLIYFSYDVKMKEKGDIPEGYSVSREKKERFSLILESASTNQTSMYLCASYPGGRTDTQYFGPGTRLTVL.

This chain joins TRBV5-6 and TRBJ1-4; D is perhaps TRBD1 (6 bases). The CDR3 is made up of 15 amino acids. Germline values: CDR1 SGHDT, CDR2 YYEEEE. The V gene lost 5 bases and the J gene lost 8 bases, with 19 bases spanning the gap. This CDR3 reads CASSWGAGAGEKLFF. Written as DNA, the CDR3 is TGTGCCAGCAGTTGGGGGGCAGGGGCCGGAGAAAAACTGTTTTTT.

V usage is TRBV6-6 and J usage is TRBJ1-5; TRBD1 aligns across 7 bases. CDR3 length: 16 residues. V trimming: 6 bases; J trimming: 4 bases; junction bases outside the gene matches: 12. From germline, CDR1 is MNHNY and CDR2 SVGAGI (reference sequence). This CDR3 is CASRFPGTAGNQPQHF. DNA for the CDR3: TGTGCCAGCAGGTTTCCCGGGACAGCAGGGAATCAGCCCCAGCATTTT.

The chain carries TRBV28 and TRBJ1-2; D unclear. Trimming cost V 5 bases and J 7 bases, with 11 bases left between them. CDR1 is MDHEN, CDR2 SYDVKM, per germline. The CDR3 spans 12 residues. The chain's CDR3 is CASSPLVRGYTF. CDR3 DNA: TGTGCCAGCAGTCCCCTCGTCCGTGGCTACACCTTC.

This chain connects TRBV5-4 to TRBJ2-4; 7 nucleotides align to TRBD1. The CDR3 totals 14 residues. Losses at the gene ends were 3 bases for V and 3 bases for J; bases not matched to a gene: 3. CDR1 SGHNT and CDR2 YYREEE come from the germline V gene (reference sequence). The CDR3 here is CASSSTGSKNIQYF. The CDR3 DNA sequence: TGTGCCAGCAGCTCGACAGGGAGCAAAAACATTCAGTACTTC.

Written as DNA, the CDR3 is TGTGCCAGTAGTACGGGAGCAGGGAATCAGCCCCAGCATTTT. It yields the protein CASSTGAGNQPQHF. The chain combines TRBV19 with TRBJ1-5, with D possibly matching TRBD1 (5 bases). The CDR3 is 14 amino acids. With 4 bases removed from V and 4 bases from J, the gap between germline ends came to 11 bases. Germline V lookup: CDR1 LNHDA, CDR2 SQIVND (reference sequence).